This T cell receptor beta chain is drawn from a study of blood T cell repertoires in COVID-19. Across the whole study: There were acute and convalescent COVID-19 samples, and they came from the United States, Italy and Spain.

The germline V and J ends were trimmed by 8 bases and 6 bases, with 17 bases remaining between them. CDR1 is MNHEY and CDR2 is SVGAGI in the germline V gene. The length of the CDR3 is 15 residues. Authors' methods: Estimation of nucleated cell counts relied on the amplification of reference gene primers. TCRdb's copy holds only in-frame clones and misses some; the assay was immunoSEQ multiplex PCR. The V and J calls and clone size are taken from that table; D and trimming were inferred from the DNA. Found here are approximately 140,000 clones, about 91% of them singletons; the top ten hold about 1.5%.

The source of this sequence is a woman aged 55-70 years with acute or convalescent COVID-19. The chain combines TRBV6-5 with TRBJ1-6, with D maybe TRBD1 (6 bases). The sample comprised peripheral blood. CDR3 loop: CASRYGTTTNSPLHF. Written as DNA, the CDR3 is TGTGCCAGCCGATACGGGACAACTACTAATTCACCCCTCCACTTT.